The 15 T cell receptor beta chains below all came from one sample that was sequenced in a study of PD-1 blockade in mismatch repair-deficient tumors. Clones were read by immunoSEQ multiplex PCR, and TCRdb kept only the in-frame ones, dropping some. The profile shows tens of thousands of clones, 84% of them singletons. The sample here was PBMCs, taken before pembrolizumab treatment. The receptors were sampled from an adult with mismatch repair-deficient cancer.

The J gene is TRBJ1-1, the V gene TRBV2; 12 bases are a match to TRBD1. Trimming at V came to 5 bases and at J to 4 bases, leaving 8 bases not matched to a gene. In germline, CDR1 is SNHLY, CDR2 FYNNEI. The CDR3 consists of 16 residues. In DNA form, the CDR3 reads TGTGCCAGCAGTACCGGGACAGGGGGCAGGGGCACTGAAGCTTTCTTT. Translated: CASSTGTGGRGTEAFF.

This chain connects TRBV5-1 to TRBJ2-5; TRBD2 matches at 10 bases. The CDR3 is 14 amino acids. The trim removed 0 bases at V and 14 bases at J, leaving 10 bases unmatched. Germline V gene sequence: CDR1 SGHRS, CDR2 YFSETQ. In DNA form, the CDR3 reads TGCGCCAGCAGCTTGGACCTAGCGGGAGCCGGCGTTTACTTC. The encoded protein is CASSLDLAGAGVYF.

This sequence joins TRBV2 and TRBJ2-7; D might be TRBD1 (5 bases). V was pared by 2 bases and J by 6 bases, with 14 bases between. The length of the CDR3 is 14 residues. Germline V lookup: CDR1 SNHLY, CDR2 FYNNEI. CDR3 in amino acids: CASSELGPGREQYF. The CDR3 DNA reads as TGTGCCAGCAGTGAATTGGGGCCGGGCCGCGAGCAGTACTTC.

The rearrangement joins TRBV9 to TRBJ2-1; D is unresolved. Germline lookup yields CDR1 SGDLS and CDR2 YYNGEE. V shed 3 bases and J shed 7 bases, with 5 bases lying between them. CDR3 length equals 11 residues. The CDR3 nucleotides read TGTGCCAGCAGCGCCCGGAATGAGCAGTTCTTC. As protein: CASSARNEQFF.

CDR3 nucleotides: TGTGCCAGCAGCTCTTCTAGCGGGAGAAACAATGAGCAGTTCTTC. Translated, it gives CASSSSSGRNNEQFF. This rearrangement joins TRBV7-7 to TRBJ2-1; 10 nucleotides align to TRBD2. Germline CDR1 is SSHAT and CDR2 is FNYEAQ (reference sequence). The CDR3 is 15 residues long. With V trimmed by 4 bases and J by 5 bases, 5 bases remained unmatched.

The gene calls are TRBV5-1 and TRBJ2-5, with 12 bases fitting TRBD2. Trimming took 4 bases from V and 12 from J; bases not matched to a gene: 10. The CDR3 is made up of 14 amino acids. Germline values: CDR1 SGHRS, CDR2 YFSETQ. The CDR3 protein is CASSPWTSGIQEYF. CDR3 bases: TGCGCCAGCAGCCCGTGGACTAGCGGGATACAAGAGTACTTC.

The chain couples TRBV27 to TRBJ2-2; D perhaps matches TRBD2 (5 bases). CDR3 length equals 14 residues. Trimming shortened V by 6 bases and J by 5 bases, and 13 bases separated the two germline ends. CDR1 is MNHEY and CDR2 is SMNVEV in the germline V gene (reference sequence). The CDR3 nucleotides are TGTGCCAGCAGCCCTAGCTCTCTTACCGGGGAGCTGTTTTTT. Translated: CASSPSSLTGELFF.

This clone was recorded once. The chain uses TRBV27 and TRBJ1-4, with no clear D. Germline V lookup: CDR1 MNHEY, CDR2 SMNVEV (reference sequence). The V and J ends lost 4 bases and 7 bases respectively, with 13 bases between them. The CDR3 is made up of 14 amino acids. The CDR3 nucleotides read TGTGCCAGCAGTTCCCCCCGACGGGGTGAAAAACTGTTTTTT. This encodes CASSSPRRGEKLFF.

The genes are TRBV18 and TRBJ2-1; TRBD2 matches 8 bases. The CDR3 covers 16 residues. Germline V gene lookup returns CDR1 KGHSH and CDR2 LQKENI. J lost 6 bases, V lost 0 bases, and 7 bases had no gene match. Here the CDR3 DNA reads TGTGCCAGCTCACCACCGGGTAGCGGGACTGTCAATGAGCAGTTCTTC. Translated, it gives CASSPPGSGTVNEQFF. The entire variable domain, with the rest obtained from reference TRBV18 and TRBJ2-1, is as follows: NAGVMQNPRHLVRRRGQEARLRCSPMKGHSHVYWYRQLPEEGLKFMVYLQKENIIDESGMPKERFSAEFPKEGPSILRIQQVVRGDSAAYFCASSPPGSGTVNEQFFGPGTRLTVL.

The J gene is TRBJ1-2, the V gene TRBV19, with TRBD1 as a possible D gene (5 bases). The germline V and J ends were trimmed by 5 bases and 4 bases, with 17 bases remaining between them. The CDR3 sequence is 15 residues long. Germline values: CDR1 LNHDA, CDR2 SQIVND (reference sequence). The CDR3 protein is CASSGASQVGYGYTF. CDR3 sequence (DNA): TGTGCCAGTAGTGGGGCATCACAGGTTGGCTATGGCTACACCTTC.

The V gene is TRBV5-5, the J gene TRBJ1-2, with TRBD1 as a possible D gene (5 bases). The CDR3 is 14 amino acids. Germline V gene sequence: CDR1 SGHKS, CDR2 YYEKEE (reference sequence). Trimming stripped 4 bases from V and 4 bases from J, with 14 bases between. The CDR3, as DNA: TGTGCCAGCAGCCCAGGGAGGAGCGGCTATGGCTACACCTTC. This translates into CASSPGRSGYGYTF. The full variable domain, in which reference TRBV5-5 and TRBJ1-2 provide the parts outside the CDR3, is DAGVTQSPTHLIKTRGQQVTLRCSPISGHKSVSWYQQVLGQGPQFIFQYYEKEERGRGNFPDRFSARQFPNYSSELNVNALLLGDSALYLCASSPGRSGYGYTFGSGTRLTVV.

This clone was observed a handful of times. The V gene is TRBV15, the J gene TRBJ2-7, with D perhaps TRBD1 (6 bases). The CDR3 runs to 13 residues. The germline V and J ends were trimmed by 3 bases and 6 bases, with 12 bases remaining between them. Per germline, CDR1 LNHNV and CDR2 YYDKDF (reference sequence). Here the CDR3 DNA reads TGTGCCACCAGCAGTCCCGGGACAATCGAGCAGTACTTC. The encoded protein is CATSSPGTIEQYF.

The chain combines TRBV5-6 with TRBJ1-5, with a weak D call TRBD1 (6 bases). Germline CDR1 SGHDT, CDR2 YYEEEE. V dropped 0 bases and J dropped 4 bases, with 14 bases sitting between them. This CDR3 contains 16 residues. CDR3 loop: CASSLGGLGSNQPQHF. Written as DNA, the CDR3 is TGTGCCAGCAGCTTGGGGGGGCTGGGGAGTAATCAGCCCCAGCATTTT. Drawing the rest from reference TRBV5-6 and TRBJ1-5, the complete variable domain is DAGVTQSPTHLIKTRGQQVTLRCSPKSGHDTVSWYQQALGQGPQFIFQYYEEEERQRGNFPDRFSGHQFPNYSSELNVNALLLGDSALYLCASSLGGLGSNQPQHFGDGTRLSIL.

The V and J genes are TRBV18 and TRBJ1-4, with 8 positions matching TRBD1. CDR1 and CDR2 (germline): KGHSH, LQKENI. This CDR3 region has 17 residues. The V segment lost 6 bases and the J segment 0 bases; nucleotides outside the gene matches: 9. The CDR3 here is CASSYQGAIATNEKLFF. DNA of the CDR3: TGTGCCAGCTCCTACCAGGGGGCCATTGCAACTAATGAAAAACTGTTTTTT. The variable domain in full, with the rest retrieved from reference TRBV18 and TRBJ1-4, is NAGVMQNPRHLVRRRGQEARLRCSPMKGHSHVYWYRQLPEEGLKFMVYLQKENIIDESGMPKERFSAEFPKEGPSILRIQQVVRGDSAAYFCASSYQGAIATNEKLFFGSGTQLSVL.

The V and J genes are TRBV2 and TRBJ2-2; 7 bases line up with TRBD2. Per germline, CDR1 SNHLY and CDR2 FYNNEI. The CDR3 is 15 amino acids. The V segment lost 2 bases and the J segment 6 bases; nucleotides outside the gene matches: 6. Here the CDR3 reads CASSESAGASGELFF. CDR3 coding DNA: TGTGCCAGCAGTGAAAGCGCGGGAGCCTCCGGGGAGCTGTTTTTT.